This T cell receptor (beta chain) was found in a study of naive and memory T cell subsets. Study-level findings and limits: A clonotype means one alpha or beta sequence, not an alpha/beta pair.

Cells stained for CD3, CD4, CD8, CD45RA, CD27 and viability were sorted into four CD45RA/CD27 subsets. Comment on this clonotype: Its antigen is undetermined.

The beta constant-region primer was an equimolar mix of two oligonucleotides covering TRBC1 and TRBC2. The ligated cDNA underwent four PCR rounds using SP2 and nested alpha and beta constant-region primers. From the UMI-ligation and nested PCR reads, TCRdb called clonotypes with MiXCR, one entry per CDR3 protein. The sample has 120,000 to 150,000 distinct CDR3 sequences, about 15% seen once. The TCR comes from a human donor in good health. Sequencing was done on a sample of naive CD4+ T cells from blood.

This CDR3 is CASSVATGGPEAFF. The CDR3 DNA is TGTGCCAGCAGCGTAGCTACGGGGGGGCCTGAAGCTTTCTTT. The J gene is TRBJ1-1, the V gene TRBV9, with D maybe TRBD1 (6 bases). V lost 0 bases and J lost 6, with 12 bases in between. From germline, CDR1 is SGDLS and CDR2 YYNGEE. This CDR3 is built from 14 residues.